Below are 22 T cell receptor beta chains sequenced from a single sample in a study of cytomegalovirus exposure and HLA in healthy donors. Amplification used 60 Vbeta primers and 13 Jbeta primers. TCRdb's table, derived via immunoSEQ multiplex PCR, lists solely in-frame clones and lacks some. Of more than 20,000 clones in the sample, 60% to 80% are singletons; the top ten hold roughly 4.3%. The sample taken for sequencing was PBMCs. These receptors all come from a male donor in good health and CMV-seronegative.

The chain links TRBV19 to TRBJ2-3; TRBD2 aligns across 12 bases. Germline assignment: CDR1 LNHDA and CDR2 SQIVND (reference sequence). This CDR3 is built from 17 residues. After removal of 5 bases from V and 3 bases from J, the junction contained 9 bases not matched to a gene. CDR3 bases: TGTGCCAGTAGTTCTGGGACTAGCGGGTTATTTACAGATACGCAGTATTTT. Translating it yields CASSSGTSGLFTDTQYF.

The chain uses TRBV11-2 and TRBJ2-7; perhaps TRBD2 as D (6 bases). CDR1 SGHAT and CDR2 FQNNGV come from the germline V gene. The CDR3 is 13 amino acids. Trimming pared 3 bases from V and 1 base from J, leaving 7 bases between. Here the CDR3 reads CASSFGRSYEQYF. As DNA, the CDR3 is TGTGCCAGCAGCTTCGGGAGATCCTACGAGCAGTACTTC.

This chain links TRBV4-2 with TRBJ2-7; TRBD1 aligns across 9 bases. The CDR3 runs to 15 residues. V dropped 0 bases and J dropped 2; count of bases not matched to a gene: 2. From germline, CDR1 is LGHNA and CDR2 YNFKEQ. In DNA form, the CDR3 reads TGTGCCAGCAGCCAAGAAGGACAGGGGACCTACGAGCAGTACTTC. Amino acids: CASSQEGQGTYEQYF.

The rearrangement uses TRBV6-1 and TRBJ2-7; 9 bases align to TRBD1. CDR3 length: 14 residues. Germline values: CDR1 MNHNS, CDR2 SASEGT. Trimming took 10 bases from V and 5 from J; bases not matched to a gene: 12. The CDR3 is CAISEGTGIHEQYF. The CDR3, as DNA: TGTGCCATTTCAGAGGGGACAGGGATCCACGAGCAGTACTTC.

This clone has a single count. The chain is built from TRBV7-9 and TRBJ2-7; 11 bases agree with TRBD2. The V and J ends lost 5 bases and 4 bases, in that order; junction bases with no gene match: 13. Looked up from germline, CDR1 is SEHNR and CDR2 is FQNEAQ (reference sequence). This CDR3 spans 17 amino acids. CDR3 amino acids: CASSPLLAGGLNYEQYF. CDR3 bases: TGTGCCAGCAGCCCCCTTCTAGCGGGGGGCCTAAATTACGAGCAGTACTTC.

CDR3 nucleotides: TGTGCCAGCAGTTACGAAGACAGAAACTATGGCTACACCTTC. Translation gives CASSYEDRNYGYTF. The chain couples TRBV6-6 to TRBJ1-2, with TRBD1 as a possible D gene (5 bases). Germline V lookup: CDR1 MNHNY, CDR2 SVGAGI (reference sequence). Trimming took 2 bases from V and 2 from J, leaving 9 bases between them. The CDR3 has 14 amino acids.

This clone turned up a few times. The chain couples TRBV19 to TRBJ2-1; 15 bases are shared with TRBD2. The CDR3 covers 14 residues. Germline values: CDR1 LNHDA, CDR2 SQIVND (reference sequence). The ends lost 7 bases at V and 8 bases at J; junction bases unmatched: 3. Here the CDR3 DNA reads TGTGCCAGTAAAGGACTAGCGGGAGGGCATGAGCAGTTCTTC. This gives the protein CASKGLAGGHEQFF.

The CDR3 coding sequence is TGTGCCAGCAGCACGTTCTCAGGCTATTATGGCTACACCTTC. Translation: CASSTFSGYYGYTF. This sequence joins TRBV6-5 and TRBJ1-2; D is unclear. This CDR3 is 14 amino acids long. Germline V gene sequence: CDR1 MNHEY, CDR2 SVGAGI. V was trimmed by 6 bases and J by 5 bases, leaving 16 bases between them.

This rearrangement joins TRBV9 to TRBJ1-3, with no clear D. Germline V gene lookup returns CDR1 SGDLS and CDR2 YYNGEE. The ends were cut back, 0 bases at V and 3 bases at J, with 7 bases in the middle. The CDR3 is made up of 14 amino acids. The CDR3 loop reads CASSVDFLGNTIYF. CDR3 nucleotides: TGTGCCAGCAGCGTAGATTTCCTTGGAAACACCATATATTTT.

The sample holds a few counts of this clone. This chain uses TRBV6-1 with TRBJ1-5, with 10 bases identical to TRBD1. Germline V gene data show CDR1 as MNHNS and CDR2 as SASEGT. The CDR3 covers 15 residues. Germline trimming cut 5 bases from V and 2 bases from J; bases unmatched to any gene: 3. CDR3 bases: TGTGCCAGCAGTAGGACAGGGGGTGGCAATCAGCCCCAGCATTTT. The encoded protein is CASSRTGGGNQPQHF.

This rearrangement joins TRBV7-8 to TRBJ2-1; 7 bases match TRBD1. Germline trimming cut 5 bases from V and 0 bases from J; bases unmatched to any gene: 7. From germline, CDR1 is SGHVS and CDR2 FQNEAQ. This CDR3 spans 16 amino acids. CDR3 sequence reads: CASSAGTDASYNEQFF. CDR3 nucleotides: TGTGCCAGCAGCGCCGGGACAGACGCCTCCTACAATGAGCAGTTCTTC.

V gene TRBV4-3 combines with J gene TRBJ2-2, with TRBD1 matching over 9 bases. This CDR3 region has 20 residues. The V and J ends lost 0 bases and 4 bases, in that order; junction bases with no gene match: 15. Germline V gene data show CDR1 as LGHNA and CDR2 as YSLEER. Here the CDR3 DNA reads TGCGCCAGCAGCCAAGATCGAGAAGTATGGACAGGGGCCTTCACCGGGGAGCTGTTTTTT. It translates to CASSQDREVWTGAFTGELFF.

The chain combines TRBV28 with TRBJ1-5, with 11 bases aligning to TRBD1. The CDR3 is made up of 16 amino acids. The junction had 7 bases not matched to a gene; V was cut back by 4 bases and J by 5 bases. The germline V gene encodes CDR1 MDHEN and CDR2 SYDVKM. CDR3 sequence (DNA): TGTGCCAGCAGTTCGACGCCGGGACAGGGGGATCAGCCCCAGCATTTT. Its translation: CASSSTPGQGDQPQHF.

This clone occurred a few times. The chain employs TRBV9 and TRBJ2-5, with 7 bases that match TRBD2. Germline V CDR1 and CDR2: SGDLS, YYNGEE. Unmatched junction bases numbered 3, after V lost 2 bases and J lost 5 bases. This CDR3 has 13 amino acids. The CDR3 DNA reads TGTGCCAGCAGCGTCGGCGGGAGTGAGACCCAGTACTTC. Protein: CASSVGGSETQYF. The full variable domain, in which reference TRBV9 and TRBJ2-5 provide the parts outside the CDR3, is DSGVTQTPKHLITATGQRVTLRCSPRSGDLSVYWYQQSLDQGLQFLIQYYNGEERAKGNILERFSAQQFPDLHSELNLSSLELGDSALYFCASSVGGSETQYFGPGTRLLVL.

DNA of the CDR3: TGTGCCAGCAGGGGACTTGTCTACGAGCAGTACTTC. Encoded protein: CASRGLVYEQYF. The chain recombines TRBV6-1 with TRBJ2-7; D might be TRBD2 (6 bases). Trimming took 6 bases from V and 3 from J, leaving 9 bases between them. Looked up from germline, CDR1 is MNHNS and CDR2 is SASEGT. This CDR3 has 12 residues.

The sample holds a few counts of this clone. The chain couples TRBV21-1 to TRBJ1-5; TRBD1 is taken as the D call from the table, unchecked against the DNA. TRBV21-1 is flagged as a pseudogene. The CDR3 is 14 residues long. The CDR3 region has the DNA TGTGCCAGCGGTTACTCGGGACAAAATCAACCCCAGCATTTT. As protein: CASGYSGQNQPQHF.

This chain uses TRBV6-6 with TRBJ2-5; no firm D call. CDR1 is MNHNY and CDR2 is SVGAGI in the germline V gene (reference sequence). CDR3 size: 14 residues. The V and J ends lost 5 bases and 2 bases respectively, with 12 bases between them. Here the CDR3 reads CASSNLEKQETQYF. The CDR3 nucleotides are TGTGCCAGCAGTAACCTAGAAAAACAAGAGACCCAGTACTTC.

The genes are TRBV4-2 and TRBJ1-5, with D perhaps TRBD1 (5 bases). Germline lookup yields CDR1 LGHNA and CDR2 YNFKEQ. V lost 0 bases and J 11 bases, leaving 17 bases between the germline ends. This CDR3 is built from 15 residues. CDR3 in DNA: TGTGCCAGCAGCCAAGAAGTGGCAGGCCCGGGGGCCCAGCATTTT. Its protein is CASSQEVAGPGAQHF.

The chain is built from TRBV9 and TRBJ2-1; TRBD2 aligns across 15 bases. The V gene's germline CDR1 is SGDLS and CDR2 YYNGEE. The trim removed 0 bases at V and 7 bases at J, leaving 17 bases unmatched. The CDR3 sequence is 21 residues long. CDR3 in amino acids: CASSVGVPGLAGGKFGNEQFF. Here the CDR3 DNA reads TGTGCCAGCAGCGTAGGGGTACCGGGACTAGCGGGGGGAAAGTTTGGGAATGAGCAGTTCTTC.

V gene TRBV9 combines with J gene TRBJ2-5; TRBD2 matches at 14 bases. The V gene end was trimmed by 0 bases and the J gene end by 4 bases; junction bases not matched to a gene: 2. The germline CDR1 and CDR2 sequences are SGDLS and YYNGEE. The CDR3 runs 16 residues. The CDR3 nucleotides are TGTGCCAGCAGCGTAGGACTAGCGGGGGGGCGAGAGACCCAGTACTTC. Translating gives CASSVGLAGGRETQYF.

This clone was observed a single time. The V and J genes are TRBV7-3 and TRBJ2-7, with TRBD2 matching over 9 bases. Germline V gives CDR1 SGHTA, CDR2 FQGTGA. The CDR3 runs to 15 residues. Germline trimming cut 4 bases from V and 5 bases from J; bases unmatched to any gene: 9. DNA of the CDR3: TGTGCCAGCAGCTACAAGGGGCGGGAGGGCGACGAGCAGTACTTC. It is translated as CASSYKGREGDEQYF.

The rearrangement uses TRBV28 and TRBJ1-2, with TRBD1 identical over 7 bases. The germline CDR1 and CDR2 sequences are MDHEN and SYDVKM. This CDR3 contains 14 residues. V lost 6 bases, J lost 2 bases, and 6 bases stayed unmatched. In DNA form, the CDR3 reads TGTGCCAGCAGGGGACAGCCCTTAAACTATGGCTACACCTTC. Translation gives CASRGQPLNYGYTF.